The 25 T cell receptor beta chains reported below all come from one sample, sequenced in a study of shared clonotypes between healthy human individuals. The table came from immunoSEQ multiplex PCR; TCRdb's copy has only in-frame clones and leaves some out. The table shows more than 400,000 clones, with around 73% occurring only once. The sample taken for sequencing was PBMCs. All receptors derive from a woman in her thirties or forties in good health. Some clones in this sample may be carry-over from other donors' samples.

The chain is built from TRBV19 and TRBJ2-7; D ambiguous. The germline gives CDR1 LNHDA, CDR2 SQIVND (reference sequence). V was clipped by 1 base and J by 2 bases, with 15 bases between them. This CDR3 region has 16 residues. The CDR3 DNA follows: TGTGCCAGTAGTATAGCAGGACCCCAAGTCCCCTACGAGCAGTACTTC. Translated, it gives CASSIAGPQVPYEQYF.

The gene calls are TRBV5-1 and TRBJ2-1; no firm D call. Germline CDR1 is SGHRS and CDR2 is YFSETQ. The germline V and J ends were trimmed by 0 bases and 7 bases, with 11 bases remaining between them. This CDR3 comprises 14 residues. The CDR3 loop reads CASSLVEVGNEQFF. The CDR3 coding sequence is TGCGCCAGCAGCTTGGTTGAGGTAGGGAATGAGCAGTTCTTC. The whole variable domain, remainder taken from reference TRBV5-1 and TRBJ2-1, is KAGVTQTPRYLIKTRGQQVTLSCSPISGHRSVSWYQQTPGQGLQFLFEYFSETQRNKGNFPGRFSGRQFSNSRSEMNVSTLELGDSALYLCASSLVEVGNEQFFGPGTRLTVL.

The rearrangement uses TRBV7-2 and TRBJ2-2; 10 bases are shared with TRBD2. The CDR3 covers 16 residues. J gave up 5 bases and V 1 base, and 4 bases lay outside the gene matches. CDR1 is SGHTA and CDR2 is FQGNSA in the germline V gene. CDR3 region: CASSLGASGSTGELFF. The CDR3 nucleotides are TGTGCCAGCAGCTTAGGGGCTAGCGGGAGTACCGGGGAGCTGTTTTTT.

In this sample, this clone turned up a few times. The chain uses TRBV2 and TRBJ2-7; 7 positions match TRBD2. The germline gives CDR1 SNHLY, CDR2 FYNNEI. Unmatched junction bases numbered 15, after V lost 8 bases and J lost 5 bases. The CDR3 runs 15 residues. The CDR3 spells CASRVMGGPVHEQYF. The CDR3 nucleotides read TGTGCCAGCCGTGTGATGGGAGGGCCTGTCCACGAGCAGTACTTC.

The J gene is TRBJ2-3, the V gene TRBV6-5, with 7 bases aligning to TRBD2. The CDR3 has 15 amino acids. Germline CDR1 is MNHEY and CDR2 is SVGAGI. V lost 0 bases and J lost 8; bases outside the gene matches: 8. The chain's CDR3 is CASSYSAGWEGTQYF. CDR3 sequence (DNA): TGTGCCAGCAGTTACTCGGCAGGGTGGGAGGGTACGCAGTATTTT.

As to this clone: Mismatch with germline at one junction end may stem from a read error. The chain carries TRBV6-1 and TRBJ2-7, with 7 bases aligning to TRBD1. This CDR3 contains 12 residues. Germline V lookup: CDR1 MNHNS, CDR2 SASEGT. CDR3 DNA: TGTGCCAGCAGTGAAGCGGGGACAGATCAGGACTTC. This translates into CASSEAGTDQDF.

This clone has ten or more counts. As DNA, the CDR3 is TGTGCCAGCAGTTTGACAGGGGGCAGGGAGACCCAGTACTTC. Residues: CASSLTGGRETQYF. The chain carries TRBV7-2 and TRBJ2-5, with TRBD1 matching 10 bases. The CDR3 loop spans 14 amino acids. The junction had 6 bases not matched to a gene; V was cut back by 6 bases and J by 5 bases. The germline gives CDR1 SGHTA, CDR2 FQGNSA. Full variable domain (remainder filled in from reference TRBV7-2 and TRBJ2-5): GAGVSQSPSNKVTEKGKDVELRCDPISGHTALYWYRQSLGQGLEFLIYFQGNSAPDKSGLPSDRFSAERTGGSVSTLTIQRTQQEDSAVYLCASSLTGGRETQYFGPGTRLLVL.

The chain combines TRBV5-1 with TRBJ2-1, with no clear D. The CDR3 runs to 12 residues. CDR1 is SGHRS and CDR2 is YFSETQ in the germline V gene. With 0 bases removed from V and 8 bases from J, the gap between germline ends came to 6 bases. The CDR3 nucleotides are TGCGCCAGCAGCTTGGTCGGCTATGAGCAGTTCTTC. It codes for CASSLVGYEQFF.

The chain employs TRBV6-1 and TRBJ2-1; no reliable D call. Trimming shortened V by 2 bases and J by 12 bases, and 14 bases separated the two germline ends. The CDR3 spans 13 residues. CDR1 is MNHNS, CDR2 SASEGT, per germline. The CDR3 DNA sequence: TGTGCCAGCAGTGAAATTGGGCCGGGCGCGCAGTTCTTC. It encodes CASSEIGPGAQFF.

This clone is a singleton in its sample. The chain is built from TRBV7-2 and TRBJ1-1; 7 bases map to TRBD1. The CDR3 consists of 16 residues. V dropped 0 bases and J dropped 6; count of bases not matched to a gene: 10. Germline CDR1 is SGHTA and CDR2 is FQGNSA. The CDR3: CASSLAPTGRVAEAFF. The CDR3 bases are TGTGCCAGCAGCTTAGCCCCGACAGGGCGGGTCGCTGAAGCTTTCTTT. Variable domain in full (rest from reference TRBV7-2 and TRBJ1-1): GAGVSQSPSNKVTEKGKDVELRCDPISGHTALYWYRQSLGQGLEFLIYFQGNSAPDKSGLPSDRFSAERTGGSVSTLTIQRTQQEDSAVYLCASSLAPTGRVAEAFFGQGTRLTVV.

The chain recombines TRBV9 with TRBJ2-5; TRBD1 aligns across 10 bases. In germline, CDR1 is SGDLS, CDR2 YYNGEE. The CDR3 spans 15 residues. With V trimmed by 3 bases and J by 5 bases, 7 bases remained unmatched. DNA of the CDR3: TGTGCCAGCAGCGCCAGACAGGGGGCATGGGAGACCCAGTACTTC. As protein: CASSARQGAWETQYF.

V and J are TRBV10-3 and TRBJ2-4; weak D call: TRBD1 (5 bases). Germline V gives CDR1 ENHRY, CDR2 SYGVKD. The CDR3 loop spans 12 amino acids. Trimming left V 7 bases short and J 4 bases short, with 8 bases between. CDR3 DNA: TGTGCCATCACAGGGCGAAAAAACATTCAGTACTTC. As protein: CAITGRKNIQYF.

Comments on this clone: At one boundary the junction diverges from the germline segment, which might be a read error. Other DNA sequences in this specimen translate into the identical CDR3. This sequence joins TRBV13 and TRBJ1-4; D is ambiguous. The CDR3 has 15 amino acids. Germline CDR1 PRHDT, CDR2 FYEKMQ (reference sequence). The CDR3 reads CASSLGVGAYEKLFF. The CDR3 region has the DNA TGTGCCAGCAGCTTAGGGGTAGGAGCGTATGAAAAGCTGTTTTTT. Supplemented by reference TRBV13 and TRBJ1-4, the full variable domain reads AAGVIQSPRHLIKEKRETATLKCYPIPRHDTVYWYQQGPGQDPQFLISFYEKMQSDKGSIPDRFSAQQFSDYHSELNMSSLELGDSALYFCASSLGVGAYEKLFFGSGTQLSVL.

This chain links TRBV5-5 with TRBJ2-7; unclear D gene. V dropped 2 bases and J dropped 0 bases, with 9 bases sitting between them. There are 14 residues in the CDR3. Per germline, CDR1 SGHKS and CDR2 YYEKEE (reference sequence). The CDR3 loop reads CASSLGQPSYEQYF. The CDR3 coding sequence is TGTGCCAGCAGCTTAGGGCAACCCTCCTACGAGCAGTACTTC.

The rearrangement uses TRBV28 and TRBJ2-3, with 9 bases identical to TRBD1. This CDR3 contains 17 residues. The V and J ends lost 8 bases and 2 bases, in that order; junction bases with no gene match: 14. CDR1 and CDR2 (germline): MDHEN, SYDVKM. The CDR3 region is CASGPTRGTGFTDTQYF. DNA of the CDR3: TGTGCCAGCGGCCCAACGAGAGGGACAGGGTTCACAGATACGCAGTATTTT.

CDR3 protein: CASSLGLAGVNEQFF. The DNA of the CDR3 is TGTGCCAGCAGCTTGGGGCTAGCGGGAGTCAATGAGCAGTTCTTC. This sequence joins TRBV5-5 and TRBJ2-1, with 10 bases matching TRBD2. The germline gives CDR1 SGHKS, CDR2 YYEKEE (reference sequence). J was trimmed by 6 bases and V by 0 bases; bases with no gene match: 3. This CDR3 region has 15 residues.

V is TRBV5-1 and J is TRBJ2-7, with D possibly TRBD2 on 5 matching bases. Germline V gene data show CDR1 as SGHRS and CDR2 as YFSETQ. V was trimmed by 0 bases and J by 4 bases, leaving 11 bases between them. The CDR3 loop spans 14 amino acids. This chain's CDR3 is CASSLGGRAYEQYF. As DNA, the CDR3 is TGCGCCAGCAGCTTGGGTGGGAGAGCTTACGAGCAGTACTTC. Supplemented by reference TRBV5-1 and TRBJ2-7, the full variable domain reads KAGVTQTPRYLIKTRGQQVTLSCSPISGHRSVSWYQQTPGQGLQFLFEYFSETQRNKGNFPGRFSGRQFSNSRSEMNVSTLELGDSALYLCASSLGGRAYEQYFGPGTRLTVT.

The rearrangement links TRBV11-1 to TRBJ1-1; 8 bases fit TRBD1. The V segment lost 2 bases and the J segment 6 bases; nucleotides outside the gene matches: 8. Germline V gene lookup returns CDR1 SGHAT and CDR2 FQDESV (reference sequence). This CDR3 is built from 15 residues. For the CDR3, the DNA is TGTGCCAGCAGCTTATTTGGACAGGGAAGGGCTGAAGCTTTCTTT. Its translation: CASSLFGQGRAEAFF.

V usage is TRBV18 and J usage is TRBJ2-5; D uncertain. This CDR3 is 16 amino acids long. V was pared by 6 bases and J by 1 base, with 18 bases between. CDR1 and CDR2 from the germline V gene are KGHSH and LQKENI. The CDR3 is CASSPYSPSGQETQYF. The CDR3 DNA reads TGTGCCAGCTCCCCTTACAGTCCCTCGGGCCAAGAGACCCAGTACTTC.

This clone was observed many times. The junction does not match germline at one end; this may be a read error. Other DNA sequences in the same sample also yield this CDR3. The chain is built from TRBV30 and TRBJ1-5, with D maybe TRBD1 (5 bases). This CDR3 region has 15 residues. Per germline, CDR1 GTSNPN and CDR2 SVGIG (reference sequence). CDR3: CAWRDGGGRNQPQHF. The CDR3 bases are TGTGCATGGAGGGACGGGGGGGGAAGGAATCAGCCCCAGCATTTT.

A few counts support this clone. The J gene is TRBJ1-4, the V gene TRBV5-4; 10 bases are shared with TRBD1. The CDR3 spans 15 residues. CDR1 and CDR2 (germline): SGHNT, YYREEE (reference sequence). J lost 5 bases, V lost 2 bases, and 3 bases had no gene match. The CDR3 protein is CASSFPGQGNEKLFF. In nucleotides, the CDR3 is TGTGCCAGCAGCTTCCCGGGACAGGGGAATGAAAAACTGTTTTTT.

This chain links TRBV13 with TRBJ1-3, with D uncertain. The CDR3 runs 11 residues. The V gene lost 8 bases and the J gene lost 3 bases, with 5 bases spanning the gap. CDR1 and CDR2 from the germline V gene are PRHDT and FYEKMQ (reference sequence). The chain's CDR3 is CASGIGNTIYF. CDR3 nucleotides: TGTGCCAGCGGTATTGGAAACACCATATATTTT.

The V call is TRBV19, the J call TRBJ2-5; possibly TRBD1 or TRBD2 for D (5 bases each). CDR3 length: 15 amino acids. The germline V gene encodes CDR1 LNHDA and CDR2 SQIVND (reference sequence). V lost 0 bases to trimming and J lost 5 bases, with 13 bases between them. The CDR3 sequence is CASSIDLRGRETQYF. The CDR3 DNA follows: TGTGCCAGTAGTATAGATCTCCGGGGACGGGAGACCCAGTACTTC.

This chain links TRBV23-1 with TRBJ2-2; D not certain. TRBV23-1 is filed as an ORF, its function uncertain. CDR3 length equals 14 residues. V lost 0 bases and J 4 bases, leaving 6 bases between the germline ends. CDR3 loop: CASSQSSGTGELFF. The CDR3 nucleotides read TGCGCCAGCAGTCAATCTAGTGGCACCGGGGAGCTGTTTTTT.

The chain joins TRBV28 to TRBJ2-7, with D possibly being TRBD1 or TRBD2 (5 bases each). Germline V gene data show CDR1 as MDHEN and CDR2 as SYDVKM. There are 15 residues in the CDR3. Between the trimmed V and J ends, which lost 6 bases and 2 bases, there was a span of 17 bases. The CDR3: CASSQGARAPYEQYF. The CDR3 DNA follows: TGTGCCAGCAGCCAGGGAGCCCGTGCTCCCTACGAGCAGTACTTC.